The rows below give T cell receptor beta chains drawn from one sample of a study of shared clonotypes between healthy human individuals. Measured with immunoSEQ multiplex PCR; TCRdb has only the in-frame clones, and not every one. The table lists about 1.9 million clones, around 93% of them singletons. Sequencing was performed on naive CD8+ T cells from PBMCs. The receptors originated from a man between 18 and 29 years old in good health. Some clones in this sample may be carry-over from other donors' samples. CDR3s include the opening cysteine and the closing phenylalanine or tryptophan. The order of the fields is J gene, clone size, D gene, V gene, CDR3 protein, CDR3 DNA. D genes are given only for firm matches. Clone size appears in some rows only: once, few, many, or a class for an expanded clone.

>TRBJ2-1|NA|NA|TRBV29-1
CSVEGGLSYNEQFF
TGCAGCGTTGAGGGGGGACTCTCCTACAATGAGCAGTTCTTC
>TRBJ2-7|once|NA|TRBV29-1
CSVSDTSYEQYF
TGCAGCGTGTCGGACACCTCCTACGAGCAGTACTTC
>TRBJ2-3|NA|NA|TRBV30
CAWSVRGGSTDTQYF
TGTGCCTGGAGTGTTCGGGGCGGTAGCACAGATACGCAGTATTTT
>TRBJ1-5|NA|TRBD1|TRBV6-6
CASSPGGQGRQPQHF
TGTGCCAGCAGCCCGGGGGGACAGGGCCGGCAGCCCCAGCATTTT
>TRBJ1-5|few|TRBD1|TRBV6-5
CASRPRTGHQPQHF
TGTGCCAGCAGACCGCGGACAGGGCATCAGCCCCAGCATTTT
>TRBJ2-1|NA|TRBD2|TRBV6-4
CASSVAGGPNEQFF
TGTGCCAGCAGTGTAGCGGGAGGGCCGAATGAGCAGTTCTTC
>TRBJ1-5|NA|TRBD1|TRBV9
CASSGGDRGQPQHF
TGTGCCAGCAGCGGGGGGGACAGGGGTCAGCCCCAGCATTTT
>TRBJ2-7|NA|TRBD2|TRBV10-3
CAISDPGGPSNSYEQYF
TGTGCCATCAGTGATCCGGGAGGGCCTTCGAACTCCTACGAGCAGTACTTC
>TRBJ1-4|NA|NA|TRBV15
CATSTGASWAEKLFF
TGTGCCACCAGCACTGGGGCCTCCTGGGCTGAAAAACTGTTTTTT
>TRBJ2-1|NA|TRBD2|TRBV5-1
CASSLVIAGRSDEQFF
TGCGCCAGCAGCTTGGTAATAGCGGGAAGATCCGATGAGCAGTTCTTC
>TRBJ2-2|NA|TRBD2|TRBV11-3
CASSSYSGVNTGELFF
TGTGCCAGCAGCTCTTATAGCGGGGTGAACACCGGGGAGCTGTTTTTT
>TRBJ2-3|NA|TRBD2|TRBV7-2
CASSLDWAGADTQYF
TGTGCCAGCAGCTTAGATTGGGCGGGAGCAGATACGCAGTATTTT
>TRBJ1-2|NA|TRBD1|TRBV10-3
CAIQAPRDSNYGYTF
TGTGCCATCCAGGCGCCCCGGGACAGTAACTATGGCTACACCTTC
>TRBJ1-4|once|NA|TRBV4-2
CASSQDRWEKLFF
TGTGCCAGCAGCCAAGATCGGTGGGAAAAACTGTTTTTT
>TRBJ2-2|once|NA|TRBV5-1
CASSLDRGLGIGELFF
TGCGCCAGCAGCTTGGACAGGGGACTAGGGATCGGGGAGCTGTTTTTT
>TRBJ1-3|NA|NA|TRBV13
CASSLDGLSGNTIYF
TGTGCCAGCAGCTTAGACGGGCTCTCTGGAAACACCATATATTTT